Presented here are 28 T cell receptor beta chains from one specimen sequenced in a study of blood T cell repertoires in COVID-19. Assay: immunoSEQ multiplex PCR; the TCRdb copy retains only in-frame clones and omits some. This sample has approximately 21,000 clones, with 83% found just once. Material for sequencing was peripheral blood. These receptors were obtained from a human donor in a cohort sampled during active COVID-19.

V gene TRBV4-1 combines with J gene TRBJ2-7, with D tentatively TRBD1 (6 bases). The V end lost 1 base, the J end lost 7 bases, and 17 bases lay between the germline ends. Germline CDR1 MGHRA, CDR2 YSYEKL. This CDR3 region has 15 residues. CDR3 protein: CASSQGQAARWEQYF. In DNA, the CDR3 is TGCGCCAGCAGCCAAGGACAGGCGGCTAGATGGGAGCAGTACTTC.

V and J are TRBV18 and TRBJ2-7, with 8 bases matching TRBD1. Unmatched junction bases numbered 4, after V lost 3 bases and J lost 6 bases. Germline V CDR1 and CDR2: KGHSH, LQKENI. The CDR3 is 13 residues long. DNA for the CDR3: TGTGCCAGCTCACCTGACAGGGGAGGCGAGCAGTACTTC. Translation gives CASSPDRGGEQYF.

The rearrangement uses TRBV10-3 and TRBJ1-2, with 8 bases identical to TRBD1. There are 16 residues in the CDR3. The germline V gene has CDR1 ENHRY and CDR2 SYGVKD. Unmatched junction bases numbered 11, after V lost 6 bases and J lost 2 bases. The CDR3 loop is CAISGAGQGPNYGYTF. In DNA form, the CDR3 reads TGTGCCATCAGCGGAGCCGGACAGGGTCCCAACTATGGCTACACCTTC.

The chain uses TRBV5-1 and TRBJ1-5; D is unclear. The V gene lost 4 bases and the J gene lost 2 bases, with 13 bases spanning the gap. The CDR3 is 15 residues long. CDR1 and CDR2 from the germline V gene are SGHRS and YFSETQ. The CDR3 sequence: CASSPSPEGNQPQHF. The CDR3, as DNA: TGCGCCAGCAGCCCGAGCCCGGAGGGCAATCAGCCCCAGCATTTT.

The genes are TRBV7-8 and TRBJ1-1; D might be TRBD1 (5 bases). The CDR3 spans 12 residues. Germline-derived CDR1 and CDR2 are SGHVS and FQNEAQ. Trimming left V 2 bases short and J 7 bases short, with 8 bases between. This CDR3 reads CASSLWGDEAFF. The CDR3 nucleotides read TGTGCCAGCAGCTTATGGGGCGATGAAGCTTTCTTT.

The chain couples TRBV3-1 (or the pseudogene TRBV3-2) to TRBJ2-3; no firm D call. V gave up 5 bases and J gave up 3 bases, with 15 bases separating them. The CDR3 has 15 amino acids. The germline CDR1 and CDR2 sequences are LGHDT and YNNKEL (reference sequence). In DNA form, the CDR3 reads TGTGCCAGCAGCTATCATCTTACTGCAACAGATACGCAGTATTTT. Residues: CASSYHLTATDTQYF.

The CDR3 loop reads CASSYAGALGETQYF. DNA of the CDR3: TGTGCCAGCAGTTACGCGGGGGCATTAGGAGAGACCCAGTACTTC. The chain has TRBV6-2 or TRBV6-3 and TRBJ2-5; tentatively, D is TRBD2 (7 bases). The germline gives CDR1 MNHEY, CDR2 SVGEGT. V shed 2 bases and J shed 4 bases, with 14 bases lying between them. This CDR3 comprises 15 residues.

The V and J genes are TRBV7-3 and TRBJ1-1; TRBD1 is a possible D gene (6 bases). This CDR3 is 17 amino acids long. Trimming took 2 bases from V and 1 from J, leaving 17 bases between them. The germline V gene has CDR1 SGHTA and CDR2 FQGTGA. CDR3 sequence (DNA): TGTGCCAGCAGCTTATGGGGGGGACACTTAGCGAACACTGAAGCTTTCTTT. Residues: CASSLWGGHLANTEAFF.

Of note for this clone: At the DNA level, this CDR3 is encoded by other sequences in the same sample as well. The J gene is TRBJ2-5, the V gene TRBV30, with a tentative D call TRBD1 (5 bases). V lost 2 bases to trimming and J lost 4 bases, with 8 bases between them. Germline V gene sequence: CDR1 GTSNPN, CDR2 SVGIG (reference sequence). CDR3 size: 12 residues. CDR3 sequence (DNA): TGTGCCTGGAGTAGGCAGGGAGAGACCCAGTACTTC. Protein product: CAWSRQGETQYF.

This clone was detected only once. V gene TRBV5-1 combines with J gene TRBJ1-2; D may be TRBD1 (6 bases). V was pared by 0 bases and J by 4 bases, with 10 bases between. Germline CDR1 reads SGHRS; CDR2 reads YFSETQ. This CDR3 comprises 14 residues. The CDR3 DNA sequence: TGCGCCAGCAGCTTGGCCAGGGGACCCTATGGCTACACCTTC. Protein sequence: CASSLARGPYGYTF.

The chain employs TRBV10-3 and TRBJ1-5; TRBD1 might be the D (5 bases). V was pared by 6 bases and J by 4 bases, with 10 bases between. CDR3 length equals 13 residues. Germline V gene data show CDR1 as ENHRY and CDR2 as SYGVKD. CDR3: CAISQGINQPQHF. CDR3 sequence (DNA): TGTGCCATCAGCCAGGGTATTAATCAGCCCCAGCATTTT.

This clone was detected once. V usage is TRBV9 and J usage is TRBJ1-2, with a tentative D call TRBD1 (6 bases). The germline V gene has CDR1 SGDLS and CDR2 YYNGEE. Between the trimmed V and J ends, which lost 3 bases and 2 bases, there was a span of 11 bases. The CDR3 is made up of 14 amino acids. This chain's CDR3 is CASSGSQGNYGYTF. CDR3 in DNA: TGTGCCAGCAGCGGTTCCCAGGGGAACTATGGCTACACCTTC. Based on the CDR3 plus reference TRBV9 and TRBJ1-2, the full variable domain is DSGVTQTPKHLITATGQRVTLRCSPRSGDLSVYWYQQSLDQGLQFLIQYYNGEERAKGNILERFSAQQFPDLHSELNLSSLELGDSALYFCASSGSQGNYGYTFGSGTRLTVV.

This CDR3 is CASYRGGGARETQYF. The CDR3 DNA sequence: TGCGCCAGCTATCGTGGCGGGGGGGCCCGGGAGACCCAGTACTTC. The J gene is TRBJ2-5, the V gene TRBV5-1; TRBD2 aligns across 9 bases. CDR3 size: 15 residues. The V and J ends lost 7 bases and 5 bases, in that order; junction bases with no gene match: 12. The V gene's germline CDR1 is SGHRS and CDR2 YFSETQ.

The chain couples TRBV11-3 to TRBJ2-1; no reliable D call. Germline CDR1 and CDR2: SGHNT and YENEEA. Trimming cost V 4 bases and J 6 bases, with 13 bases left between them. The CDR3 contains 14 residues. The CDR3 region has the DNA TGTGCCAGCAGCTCGCCACCTCCGGGCAATGAGCAGTTCTTC. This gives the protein CASSSPPPGNEQFF.

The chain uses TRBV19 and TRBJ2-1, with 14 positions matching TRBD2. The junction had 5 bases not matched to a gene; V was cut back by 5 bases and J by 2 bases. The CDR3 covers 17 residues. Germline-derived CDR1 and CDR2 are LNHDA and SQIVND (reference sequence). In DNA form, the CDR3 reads TGTGCCAGTAGTCTCCGACTAGCGGGGGGGCCCTACAATGAGCAGTTCTTC. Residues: CASSLRLAGGPYNEQFF. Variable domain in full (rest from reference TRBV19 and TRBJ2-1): DGGITQSPKYLFRKEGQNVTLSCEQNLNHDAMYWYRQDPGQGLRLIYYSQIVNDFQKGDIAEGYSVSREKKESFPLTVTSAQKNPTAFYLCASSLRLAGGPYNEQFFGPGTRLTVL.

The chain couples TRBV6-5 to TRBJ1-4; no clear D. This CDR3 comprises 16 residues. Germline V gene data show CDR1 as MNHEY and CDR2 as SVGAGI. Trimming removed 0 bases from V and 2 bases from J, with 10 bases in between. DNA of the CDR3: TGTGCCAGCAGTTACTCGAGAGGAGTTACTAATGAAAAACTGTTTTTT. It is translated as CASSYSRGVTNEKLFF.

CDR3 sequence reads: CASSVESREVWGNTIYF. DNA of the CDR3: TGTGCCAGCAGCGTAGAAAGCAGGGAGGTTTGGGGAAACACCATATATTTT. The chain is built from TRBV9 and TRBJ1-3; TRBD1 might be the D (5 bases). Trimming left V 0 bases short and J 4 bases short, with 17 bases between. The CDR3 length is 17 residues. The germline gives CDR1 SGDLS, CDR2 YYNGEE.

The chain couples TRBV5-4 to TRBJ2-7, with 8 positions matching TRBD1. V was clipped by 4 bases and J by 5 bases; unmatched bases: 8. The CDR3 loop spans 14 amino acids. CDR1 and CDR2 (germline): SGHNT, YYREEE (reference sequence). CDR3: CASSLQGASHEQYF. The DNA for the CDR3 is TGTGCCAGCAGCCTCCAGGGGGCTTCCCACGAGCAGTACTTC. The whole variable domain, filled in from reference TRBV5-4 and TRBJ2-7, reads ETGVTQSPTHLIKTRGQQVTLRCSSQSGHNTVSWYQQALGQGPQFIFQYYREEENGRGNFPPRFSGLQFPNYSSELNVNALELDDSALYLCASSLQGASHEQYFGPGTRLTVT.

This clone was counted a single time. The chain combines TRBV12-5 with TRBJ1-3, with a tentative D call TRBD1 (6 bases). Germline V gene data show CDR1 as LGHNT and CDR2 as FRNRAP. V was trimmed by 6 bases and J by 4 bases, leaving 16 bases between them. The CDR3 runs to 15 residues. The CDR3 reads CASGPRGGGGNTIYF. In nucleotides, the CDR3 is TGTGCTAGTGGCCCACGGGGGGGCGGCGGAAACACCATATATTTT. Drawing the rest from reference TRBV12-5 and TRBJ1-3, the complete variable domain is DARVTQTPRHKVTEMGQEVTMRCQPILGHNTVFWYRQTMMQGLELLAYFRNRAPLDDSGMPKDRFSAEMPDATLATLKIQPSEPRDSAVYFCASGPRGGGGNTIYFGEGSWLTVV.

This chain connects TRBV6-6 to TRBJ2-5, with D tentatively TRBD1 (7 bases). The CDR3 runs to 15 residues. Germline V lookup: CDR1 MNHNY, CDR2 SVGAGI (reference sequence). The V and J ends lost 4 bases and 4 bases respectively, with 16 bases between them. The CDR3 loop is CASSSHRGLLETQYF. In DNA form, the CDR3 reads TGTGCCAGCAGTTCCCACAGGGGACTCTTAGAGACCCAGTACTTC.

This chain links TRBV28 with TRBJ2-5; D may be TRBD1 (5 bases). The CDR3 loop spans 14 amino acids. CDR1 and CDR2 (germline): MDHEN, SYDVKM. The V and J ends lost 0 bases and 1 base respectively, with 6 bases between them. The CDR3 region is CASSLWQGQETQYF. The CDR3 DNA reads TGTGCCAGCAGTTTATGGCAGGGCCAAGAGACCCAGTACTTC.

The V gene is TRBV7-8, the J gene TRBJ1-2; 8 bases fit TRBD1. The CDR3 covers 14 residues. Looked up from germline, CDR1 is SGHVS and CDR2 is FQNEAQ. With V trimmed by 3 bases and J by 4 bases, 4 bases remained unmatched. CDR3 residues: CASSFRGRGYGYTF. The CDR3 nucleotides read TGTGCCAGCAGCTTCAGGGGGCGCGGCTATGGCTACACCTTC.

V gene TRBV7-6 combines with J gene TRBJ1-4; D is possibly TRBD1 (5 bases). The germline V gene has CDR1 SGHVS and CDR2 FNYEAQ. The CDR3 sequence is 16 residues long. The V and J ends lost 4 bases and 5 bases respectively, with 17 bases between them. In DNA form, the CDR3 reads TGTGCCAGCAGCTGGGGCTTGGACGAACCCAATGAAAAACTGTTTTTT. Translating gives CASSWGLDEPNEKLFF.

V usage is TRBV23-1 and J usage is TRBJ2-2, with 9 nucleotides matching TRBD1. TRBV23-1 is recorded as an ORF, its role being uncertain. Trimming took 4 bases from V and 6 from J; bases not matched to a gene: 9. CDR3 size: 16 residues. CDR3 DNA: TGCGCCAGCAGTCGGGAATACAGGGGGCGCCCCGGGGAGCTGTTTTTT. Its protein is CASSREYRGRPGELFF.

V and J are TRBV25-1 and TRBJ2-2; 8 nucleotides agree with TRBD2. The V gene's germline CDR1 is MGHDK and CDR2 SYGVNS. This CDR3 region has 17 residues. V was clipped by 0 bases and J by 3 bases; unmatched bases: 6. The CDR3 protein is CASSEYFGGADTGELFF. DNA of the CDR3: TGTGCCAGCAGTGAATATTTCGGGGGGGCGGACACCGGGGAGCTGTTTTTT.

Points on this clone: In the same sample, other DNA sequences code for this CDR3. The CDR3 region is CASSIGWQVNQPQHF. The DNA of the CDR3 is TGTGCCAGTAGTATAGGGTGGCAGGTGAACCAGCCCCAGCATTTT. The chain recombines TRBV19 with TRBJ1-5, with D uncertain. Between the trimmed V and J ends, which lost 1 base and 7 bases, there was a span of 14 bases. Looked up from germline, CDR1 is LNHDA and CDR2 is SQIVND (reference sequence). CDR3 length: 15 amino acids. Using reference TRBV19 and TRBJ1-5 for the parts outside the CDR3, the full variable domain is DGGITQSPKYLFRKEGQNVTLSCEQNLNHDAMYWYRQDPGQGLRLIYYSQIVNDFQKGDIAEGYSVSREKKESFPLTVTSAQKNPTAFYLCASSIGWQVNQPQHFGDGTRLSIL.

The CDR3 region is CASSPTGGAGNEQFF. Here the CDR3 DNA reads TGTGCCAGCAGCCCTACAGGGGGCGCCGGCAATGAGCAGTTCTTC. The chain recombines TRBV7-9 with TRBJ2-1, with 9 nucleotides matching TRBD1. Per germline, CDR1 SEHNR and CDR2 FQNEAQ (reference sequence). The CDR3 contains 15 residues. The trim removed 5 bases at V and 6 bases at J, leaving 8 bases unmatched.

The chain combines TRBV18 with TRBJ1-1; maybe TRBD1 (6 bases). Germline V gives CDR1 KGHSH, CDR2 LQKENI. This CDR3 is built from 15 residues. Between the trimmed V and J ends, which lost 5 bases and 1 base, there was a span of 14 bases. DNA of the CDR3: TGTGCCAGCTCAGTAACAGGGTTAGGGAACACTGAAGCTTTCTTT. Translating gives CASSVTGLGNTEAFF.